The clone carrying this T cell receptor beta chain was counted ten times or more. No antigen is known for it. CD8+CD57+ cell expansion, shown by flow cytometry, had occurred in the patients selected for sequencing. There was no therapy given to any patient before the blood sampling took place. The data were taken from a study of CD8+CD57+ T cells in acquired aplastic anemia. The overall study: CD4+ and CD8+ cells, once sorted, gave DNA averaging roughly 3.4 ug.

The CDR3 totals 15 residues. V lost 3 bases to trimming and J lost 3 bases; unmatched junction nucleotides: 4. Germline assignment: CDR1 MNHNS and CDR2 SASEGT. Study-wide points: In CD8+ cells, Simpson's diversity showed no significant difference between patients and controls.

Using genomic DNA as the template, TCR beta VDJ and CDR3 profiling was carried out. One entry per CDR3 protein results from TCRdb running MiXCR on the reads. The sample yields 100,000 to 150,000 distinct CDR3 sequences, approximately 36% seen once. V is TRBV6-1 and J is TRBJ1-5; the match to TRBD1 covers 8 bases. Specimen: sorted CD4+, CD8+, or CD8+CD57+ T cells (not recorded which) from PBMCs. The origin of this receptor is a human donor with aplastic anemia. DNA of the CDR3: TGTGCCAGCAGTGAGTCAGGGGGCAACAATCAGCCCCAGCATTTT. Protein: CASSESGGNNQPQHF.